This T cell receptor beta chain was captured in a study of CD8 T cells in Susac syndrome. CD8+ and CD4+ blood T cells underwent TCR beta sequencing. FACS was used to enrich TEMRA cells, whereas the CD8+ and CD4+ T cells were obtained by negative isolation. After extraction with the RNeasy kit, about 0.5 to 1 ug of the RNA was reverse transcribed using random hexamers. By means of immunoSEQ multiplex PCR, TCR beta CDR3 spanning 54 Vbeta and 13 Jbeta underwent amplification. Using its own MiXCR run on the immunoSEQ multiplex PCR reads, TCRdb lists one record per CDR3 protein. The table records roughly 140,000 distinct CDR3 sequences, around 96% of them present only once. What was sequenced was CD4+ T cells from PBMCs. The origin of this receptor is a human donor with Susac syndrome.

CDR3 loop: CASSQDSSGASYNEQFF. CDR3 nucleotide sequence: TGTGCCAGCAGCCAAGATTCTAGCGGGGCCTCCTACAATGAGCAGTTCTTC. V usage is TRBV14 and J usage is TRBJ2-1, with TRBD2 matching 9 bases. The CDR3 is 17 residues long. Germline values: CDR1 SGHDN, CDR2 FVKESK. The J segment lost 0 bases and the V segment lost 0 bases, leaving 3 bases of the junction unmatched.